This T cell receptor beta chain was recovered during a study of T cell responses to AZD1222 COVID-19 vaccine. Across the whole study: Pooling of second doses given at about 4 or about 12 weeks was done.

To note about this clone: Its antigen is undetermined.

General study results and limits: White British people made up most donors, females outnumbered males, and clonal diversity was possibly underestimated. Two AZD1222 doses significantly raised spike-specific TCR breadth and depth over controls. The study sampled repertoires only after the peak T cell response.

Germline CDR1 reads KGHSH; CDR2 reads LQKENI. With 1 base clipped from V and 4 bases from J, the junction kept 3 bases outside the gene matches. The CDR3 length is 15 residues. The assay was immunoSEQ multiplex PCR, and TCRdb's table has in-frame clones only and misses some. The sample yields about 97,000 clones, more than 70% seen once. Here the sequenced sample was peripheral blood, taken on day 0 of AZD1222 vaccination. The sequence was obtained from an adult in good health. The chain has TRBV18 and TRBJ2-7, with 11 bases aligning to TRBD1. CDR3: CASSPLGQGAYEQYF. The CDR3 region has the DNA TGTGCCAGCTCACCACTAGGACAGGGGGCTTACGAGCAGTACTTC.